The 20 T cell receptor beta chains below come from one sample, sequenced in a study of T cells after yellow fever vaccination. MiXCR, applied by TCRdb to the 5' RACE reads, yields one record per CDR3 protein. Among about 320,000 distinct CDR3 sequences listed, around an eighth were seen once. The specimen comprised CD4+ T cells sorted from PBMCs, sampled 15 days after the yellow fever booster vaccination. Source of these receptors: a man aged 18 to 29 who received the YFV17D yellow fever vaccine.

The table lists this clonotype with a few counts. The chain joins TRBV6-6 to TRBJ2-7; no clear D gene. This CDR3 is built from 13 residues. Trimming removed 7 bases at V and 7 bases at J, with 17 bases between. Germline CDR1 MNHNY, CDR2 SVGAGI (reference sequence). CDR3 DNA sequence: TGTGCCAGCACGCGAGCAGCCTTGGTGGAGCAGTACTTC. Its translation is CASTRAALVEQYF.

This chain connects TRBV5-5 to TRBJ2-7, with 10 bases matching TRBD1. Unmatched junction bases numbered 7, after V lost 5 bases and J lost 2 bases. CDR1 SGHKS and CDR2 YYEKEE come from the germline V gene (reference sequence). The CDR3 contains 15 residues. The CDR3 region has the DNA TGTGCCAGCAGGTCCGGGACAGGGGTACCCTACGAGCAGTACTTC. Residues: CASRSGTGVPYEQYF.

V and J are TRBV4-1 and TRBJ2-7; 7 bases agree with TRBD2. Germline V gene sequence: CDR1 MGHRA, CDR2 YSYEKL. V gave up 9 bases and J gave up 1 base; unmatched junction bases: 3. The CDR3 length is 12 residues. The DNA of the CDR3 is TGCGCCAGGGGGAGGGGATCCTACGAGCAGTACGTC. Translating gives CARGRGSYEQYV.

In this sample, this clonotype turned up many times. The chain carries TRBV12-3 or TRBV12-4 and TRBJ2-3; D is undetermined. V was shortened by 1 base and J by 0 bases, with 5 bases between the two germline ends. The CDR3 length is 14 residues. The chain's CDR3 is CASSLDPSTDTQYF. The CDR3 region has the DNA TGTGCCAGCAGTTTAGATCCTAGCACAGATACGCAGTATTTT.

This clonotype was counted at least ten times. The genes are TRBV12-3 or TRBV12-4 and TRBJ2-1, with D possibly matching TRBD1 (6 bases). The CDR3 is 14 amino acids. V shed 5 bases and J shed 3 bases, with 11 bases lying between them. The CDR3 region is CASSNMDSYNEQFF. The CDR3 DNA reads TGTGCCAGCAGTAACATGGACAGCTACAATGAGCAGTTCTTC.

The chain has TRBV15 and TRBJ2-6; 9 bases map to TRBD1. Germline CDR1 LNHNV, CDR2 YYDKDF (reference sequence). V shed 1 base and J 1 base; nucleotides not matched to a gene: 5. The CDR3 spans 18 residues. This CDR3 is CATSRVTGGGSGANVLTF. CDR3 sequence (DNA): TGTGCCACCAGCAGAGTGACAGGGGGGGGTTCTGGGGCCAACGTCCTGACTTTC.

The chain joins TRBV6-6 to TRBJ1-5, with D possibly being TRBD1 (6 bases). Germline V gene lookup returns CDR1 MNHNY and CDR2 SVGAGI (reference sequence). V was clipped by 5 bases and J by 3 bases, with 14 bases between them. The length of the CDR3 is 15 residues. Written as DNA, the CDR3 is TGTGCCAGCAGTCTCCCCGGGACAACCAATCAGCCCCAGCATTTT. It specifies CASSLPGTTNQPQHF.

The J gene is TRBJ2-7, the V gene TRBV21-1; TRBD1 reflects the table's D call only, with no check against the DNA. TRBV21-1 is tagged as a pseudogene. This CDR3 contains 14 residues. The CDR3 DNA sequence: TGTGCCAGCAGCAAAGGGACAGTTACCTACGAGCAGTACTTC. Its translation: CASSKGTVTYEQYF.

The rearrangement links TRBV7-2 to TRBJ2-7; 8 bases align to TRBD2. Losses at the gene ends were 1 base for V and 3 bases for J; bases not matched to a gene: 2. The CDR3 has 14 amino acids. Germline V gene lookup returns CDR1 SGHTA and CDR2 FQGNSA. CDR3 DNA sequence: TGTGCCAGCAGCTTAGATACTAGCGGCTACGAGCAGTACTTC. Its protein product is CASSLDTSGYEQYF.

This clonotype was counted only a few times. J is TRBJ2-2 and V is TRBV9, with D uncertain. This CDR3 spans 14 amino acids. Germline values: CDR1 SGDLS, CDR2 YYNGEE. With 3 bases removed from V and 9 bases from J, the gap between germline ends came to 15 bases. The CDR3 is CASSARGPSRELFF. CDR3 nucleotides: TGTGCCAGCAGCGCTCGAGGACCCAGCAGGGAGCTGTTTTTT. Full variable domain (remainder filled in from reference TRBV9 and TRBJ2-2): DSGVTQTPKHLITATGQRVTLRCSPRSGDLSVYWYQQSLDQGLQFLIQYYNGEERAKGNILERFSAQQFPDLHSELNLSSLELGDSALYFCASSARGPSRELFFGEGSRLTVL.

This clonotype was observed a few times. This chain joins TRBV7-2 and TRBJ2-3; D is possibly TRBD1 (5 bases). Trimming removed 3 bases from V and 0 bases from J, with 13 bases in between. Looked up from germline, CDR1 is SGHTA and CDR2 is FQGNSA. The CDR3 loop spans 16 amino acids. In DNA, the CDR3 is TGTGCCAGCAGCTTCCGATATACAGGTAGCACAGATACGCAGTATTTT. It codes for CASSFRYTGSTDTQYF.

The chain employs TRBV28 and TRBJ2-5; D may be TRBD1 (5 bases). Germline V gene data show CDR1 as MDHEN and CDR2 as SYDVKM. The CDR3 consists of 14 residues. The V end was cut by 5 bases, the J end by 1 base, with 11 bases between. The CDR3 DNA follows: TGTGCCAGCAGTCCAGGGTCGGTCCAAGAGACCCAGTACTTC. It is translated as CASSPGSVQETQYF.

This clonotype was seen a handful of times. The CDR3: CATSDFVRQFF. The CDR3 coding sequence is TGTGCCACCAGTGATTTTGTCAGGCAGTTCTTC. This chain connects TRBV24-1 to TRBJ2-1; D is unresolved. The CDR3 spans 11 residues. Trimming removed 1 base at V and 12 bases at J, with 6 bases between. CDR1 and CDR2 from the germline V gene are KGHDR and SFDVKD.

The V and J genes are TRBV12-3 or TRBV12-4 and TRBJ1-1; D remains unclear. The CDR3 runs to 16 residues. Trimming removed 6 bases from V and 3 bases from J, with 20 bases in between. The DNA of the CDR3 is TGTGCCAGCAGGGCTCATCCCGACCCAAAATACACTGAAGCTTTCTTT. It specifies CASRAHPDPKYTEAFF.

This clonotype was detected many times. This chain connects TRBV7-2 to TRBJ2-4; no definite D call. Trimming stripped 2 bases from V and 0 bases from J, with 11 bases between. Germline CDR1 SGHTA, CDR2 FQGNSA. The CDR3 consists of 16 residues. DNA for the CDR3: TGTGCCAGCAGCTTAATCGGGCAGGTAGCCAAAAACATTCAGTACTTC. It translates to CASSLIGQVAKNIQYF.

This clonotype was detected only a few times. This chain connects TRBV28 to TRBJ2-7, with 11 bases that match TRBD1. With V trimmed by 5 bases and J by 5 bases, 8 bases remained unmatched. The CDR3 covers 15 residues. Germline CDR1 is MDHEN and CDR2 is SYDVKM. The CDR3 is CASSPRGTGGHEQYV. The CDR3 coding sequence is TGTGCCAGCAGTCCCCGGGGGACAGGGGGACACGAGCAGTACGTC.

This clonotype has a handful of counts. V usage is TRBV7-9 and J usage is TRBJ2-2, with 7 bases lining up with TRBD2. The V and J ends lost 5 bases and 6 bases, in that order; junction bases with no gene match: 21. Germline V gives CDR1 SEHNR, CDR2 FQNEAQ (reference sequence). The CDR3 is made up of 19 amino acids. The CDR3 sequence: CASSTTLGGSRSTPGELFF. CDR3 nucleotides: TGTGCCAGCAGCACTACCTTGGGCGGGAGCAGATCAACCCCCGGGGAGCTGTTTTTT.

This clonotype has ten or more counts. The chain is built from TRBV4-3 and TRBJ2-6; TRBD1 matches at 11 bases. V was pared by 4 bases and J by 2 bases, with 1 base of the junction left unmatched. The CDR3 is made up of 16 amino acids. Germline CDR1 reads LGHNA; CDR2 reads YSLEER. The CDR3 DNA reads TGCGCCAGCAGCCCGGGACAGGGGGCTGGGGCCAACGTCCTGACTTTC. Protein product: CASSPGQGAGANVLTF.

The rearrangement links TRBV7-9 to TRBJ2-2; the match to TRBD1 covers 10 bases. The V segment lost 3 bases and the J segment 6 bases; nucleotides outside the gene matches: 10. The CDR3 runs 17 residues. The germline gives CDR1 SEHNR, CDR2 FQNEAQ (reference sequence). CDR3 sequence reads: CASSFPGDRGAAGELFF. CDR3 DNA: TGTGCCAGCAGCTTTCCCGGGGACAGGGGCGCAGCCGGGGAGCTGTTTTTT.

This clonotype was seen at least ten times. The V gene is TRBV25-1, the J gene TRBJ2-3, with D uncertain. The germline CDR1 and CDR2 sequences are MGHDK and SYGVNS. This CDR3 is built from 14 residues. The V end lost 3 bases, the J end lost 5 bases, and 12 bases lay between the germline ends. In DNA form, the CDR3 reads TGTGCCAGCAGTGAGGGGTCTACAAAAGATACGCAGTATTTT. It encodes CASSEGSTKDTQYF. Using reference TRBV25-1 and TRBJ2-3 for the parts outside the CDR3, the full variable domain is EADIYQTPRYLVIGTGKKITLECSQTMGHDKMYWYQQDPGMELHLIHYSYGVNSTEKGDLSSESTVSRIRTEHFPLTLESARPSHTSQYLCASSEGSTKDTQYFGPGTRLTVL.